This TCR beta chain originates from a study of shared clonotypes between healthy human individuals. Whole-study context: CD4 naive and memory got three plates each, CD8 naive two, CD8 memory one. General observations from the study: Shared across a few donors were roughly 4.8% of the naive CD4 clonotypes. Clonotype sharing across donors was expected to vary with sequencing depth. Generation probability values for non-shared clonotypes were lower than those for clonotypes shared by all four donors.

Concerning this clone: Its cognate antigen is unknown.

Germline lookup yields CDR1 LGHNA and CDR2 YSLEER. This CDR3 is 15 amino acids long. Trimming removed 3 bases at V and 2 bases at J, with 13 bases between. Clones were sequenced by immunoSEQ multiplex PCR, and TCRdb holds only the in-frame ones, with some missing. The sample contains about 960,000 clones, roughly 72% of which appear only once. Sample: memory CD4+ T cells sorted from blood. The subset here: CD45RA-negative fraction. The chain couples TRBV4-3 to TRBJ2-5, with D possibly TRBD2 on 6 matching bases. This TCR derives from a man aged 18 to 29 in good health. The CDR3 DNA reads as TGCGCCAGCAGCCACGAGCGGGCCCCACAAGAGACCCAGTACTTC. Protein product: CASSHERAPQETQYF.